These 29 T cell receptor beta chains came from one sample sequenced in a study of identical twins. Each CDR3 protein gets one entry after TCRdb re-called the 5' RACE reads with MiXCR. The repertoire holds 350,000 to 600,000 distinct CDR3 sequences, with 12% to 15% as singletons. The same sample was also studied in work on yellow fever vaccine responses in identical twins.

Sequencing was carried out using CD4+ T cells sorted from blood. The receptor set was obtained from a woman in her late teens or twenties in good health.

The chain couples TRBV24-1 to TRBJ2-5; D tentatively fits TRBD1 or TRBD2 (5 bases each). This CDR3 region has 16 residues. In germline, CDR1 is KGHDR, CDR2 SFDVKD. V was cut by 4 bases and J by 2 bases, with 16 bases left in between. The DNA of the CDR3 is TGTGCCACCAGTGAGGCCGGGACGGGGAAACAAGAGACCCAGTACTTC. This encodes CATSEAGTGKQETQYF.

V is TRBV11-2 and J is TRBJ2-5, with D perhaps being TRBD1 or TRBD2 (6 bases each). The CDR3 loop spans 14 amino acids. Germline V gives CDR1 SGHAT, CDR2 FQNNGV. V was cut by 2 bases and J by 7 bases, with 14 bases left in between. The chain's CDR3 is CASSLPGGRGTQYF. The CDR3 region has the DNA TGTGCCAGCAGCTTACCCGGGGGCCGCGGGACCCAGTACTTC.

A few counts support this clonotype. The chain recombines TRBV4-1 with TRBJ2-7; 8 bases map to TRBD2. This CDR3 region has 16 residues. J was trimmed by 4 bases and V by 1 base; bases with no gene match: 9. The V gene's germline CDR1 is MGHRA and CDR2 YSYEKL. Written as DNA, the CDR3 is TGCGCCAGCAGCCAAGCACGTCGCGGGGGGACGTACGAGCAGTACTTC. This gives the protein CASSQARRGGTYEQYF.

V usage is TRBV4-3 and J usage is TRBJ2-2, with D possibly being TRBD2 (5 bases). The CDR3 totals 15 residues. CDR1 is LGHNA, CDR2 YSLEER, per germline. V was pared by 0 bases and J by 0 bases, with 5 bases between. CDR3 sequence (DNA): TGCGCCAGCAGCCAAGAGGGAGCGAACACCGGGGAGCTGTTTTTT. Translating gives CASSQEGANTGELFF.

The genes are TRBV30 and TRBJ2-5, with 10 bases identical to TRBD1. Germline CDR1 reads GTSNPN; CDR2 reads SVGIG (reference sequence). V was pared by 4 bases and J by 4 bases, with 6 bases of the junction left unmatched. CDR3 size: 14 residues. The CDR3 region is CAWMPGTGVETQYF. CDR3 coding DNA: TGTGCCTGGATGCCGGGGACAGGGGTAGAGACCCAGTACTTC. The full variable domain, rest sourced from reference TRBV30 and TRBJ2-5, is SQTIHQWPATLVQPVGSPLSLECTVEGTSNPNLYWYRQAAGRGLQLLFYSVGIGQISSEVPQNLSASRPQDRQFILSSKKLLLSDSGFYLCAWMPGTGVETQYFGPGTRLLVL.

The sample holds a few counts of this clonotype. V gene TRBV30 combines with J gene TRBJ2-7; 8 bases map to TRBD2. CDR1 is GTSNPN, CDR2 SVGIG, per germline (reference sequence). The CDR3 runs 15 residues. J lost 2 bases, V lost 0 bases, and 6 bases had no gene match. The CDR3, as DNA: TGTGCCTGGAGTGTAGGGGCGGGGGGTACCTACGAGCAGTACTTC. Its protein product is CAWSVGAGGTYEQYF. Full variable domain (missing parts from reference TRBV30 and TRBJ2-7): SQTIHQWPATLVQPVGSPLSLECTVEGTSNPNLYWYRQAAGRGLQLLFYSVGIGQISSEVPQNLSASRPQDRQFILSSKKLLLSDSGFYLCAWSVGAGGTYEQYFGPGTRLTVT.

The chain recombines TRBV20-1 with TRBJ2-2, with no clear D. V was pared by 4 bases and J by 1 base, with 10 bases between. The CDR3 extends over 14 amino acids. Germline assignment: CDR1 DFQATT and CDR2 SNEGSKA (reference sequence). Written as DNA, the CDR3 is TGCAGTGCTACCCGGGTCCTGAACACCGGGGAGCTGTTTTTT. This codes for CSATRVLNTGELFF.

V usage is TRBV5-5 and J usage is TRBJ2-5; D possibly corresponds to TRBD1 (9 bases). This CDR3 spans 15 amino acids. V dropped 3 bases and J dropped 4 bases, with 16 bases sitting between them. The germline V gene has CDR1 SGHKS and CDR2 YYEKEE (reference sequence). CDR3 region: CASSSGGTGRETQYF. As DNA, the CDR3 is TGTGCCAGCAGCTCGGGGGGGACAGGGAGAGAGACCCAGTACTTC.

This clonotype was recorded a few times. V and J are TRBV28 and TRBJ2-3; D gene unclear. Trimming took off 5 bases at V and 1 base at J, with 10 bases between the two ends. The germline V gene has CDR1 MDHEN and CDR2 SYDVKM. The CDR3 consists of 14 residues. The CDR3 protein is CASSGRVGTDTQYF. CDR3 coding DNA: TGTGCCAGCAGTGGTCGGGTGGGCACAGATACGCAGTATTTT.

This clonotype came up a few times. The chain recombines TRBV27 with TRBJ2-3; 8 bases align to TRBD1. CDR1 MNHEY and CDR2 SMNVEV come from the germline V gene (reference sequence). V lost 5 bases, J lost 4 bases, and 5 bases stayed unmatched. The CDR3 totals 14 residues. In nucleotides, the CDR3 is TGTGCCAGCAGTAAACTACAGGGGGCAGATACGCAGTATTTT. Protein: CASSKLQGADTQYF.

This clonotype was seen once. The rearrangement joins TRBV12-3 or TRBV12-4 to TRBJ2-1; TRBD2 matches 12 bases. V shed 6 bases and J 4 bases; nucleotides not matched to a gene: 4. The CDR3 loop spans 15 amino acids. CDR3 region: CASRPLAGGYNEQFF. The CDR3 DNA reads TGTGCCAGCAGGCCACTAGCGGGGGGTTACAATGAGCAGTTCTTC.

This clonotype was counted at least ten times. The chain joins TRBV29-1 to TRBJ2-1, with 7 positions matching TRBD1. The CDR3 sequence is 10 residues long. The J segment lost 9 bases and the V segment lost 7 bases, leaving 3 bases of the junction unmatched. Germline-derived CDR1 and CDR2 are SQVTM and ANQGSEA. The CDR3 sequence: CSAGGGEQFF. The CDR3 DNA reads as TGCAGCGCAGGGGGTGGTGAGCAGTTCTTC.

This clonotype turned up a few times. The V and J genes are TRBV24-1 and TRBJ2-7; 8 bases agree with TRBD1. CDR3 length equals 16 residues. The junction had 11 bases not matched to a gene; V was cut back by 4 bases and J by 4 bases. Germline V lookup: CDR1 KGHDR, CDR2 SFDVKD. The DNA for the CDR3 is TGTGCCACCAGTGACCCCCGGACAGGGAGAGCTTACGAGCAGTACTTC. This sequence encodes CATSDPRTGRAYEQYF.

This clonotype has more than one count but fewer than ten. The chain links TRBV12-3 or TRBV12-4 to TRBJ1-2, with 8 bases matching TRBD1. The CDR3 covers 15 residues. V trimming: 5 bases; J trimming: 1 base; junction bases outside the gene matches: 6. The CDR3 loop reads CASSPGGKSNYGYTF. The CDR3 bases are TGTGCCAGCAGTCCAGGGGGCAAAAGTAACTATGGCTACACCTTC.

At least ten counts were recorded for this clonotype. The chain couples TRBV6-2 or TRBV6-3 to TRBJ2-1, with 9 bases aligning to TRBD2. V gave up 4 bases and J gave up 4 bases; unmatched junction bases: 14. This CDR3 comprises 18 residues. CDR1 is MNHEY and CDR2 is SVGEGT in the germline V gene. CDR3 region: CASSFFVGSGSSYNEQFF. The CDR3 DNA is TGTGCCAGCAGTTTCTTTGTTGGTAGCGGGAGCTCTTACAATGAGCAGTTCTTC.

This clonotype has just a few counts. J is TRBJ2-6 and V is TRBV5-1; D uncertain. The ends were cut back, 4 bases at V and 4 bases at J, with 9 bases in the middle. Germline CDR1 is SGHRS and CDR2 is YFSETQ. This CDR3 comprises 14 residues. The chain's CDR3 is CASSPIGGANVLTF. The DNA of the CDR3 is TGCGCCAGCAGCCCGATAGGAGGGGCCAACGTCCTGACTTTC.

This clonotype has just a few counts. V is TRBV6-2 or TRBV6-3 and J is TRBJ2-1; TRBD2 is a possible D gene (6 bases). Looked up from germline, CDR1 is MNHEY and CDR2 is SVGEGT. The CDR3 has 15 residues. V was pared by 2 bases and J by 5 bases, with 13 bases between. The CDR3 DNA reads TGTGCCAGCAGTTACGAGAAGGGAGGACACAATGAGCAGTTCTTC. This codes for CASSYEKGGHNEQFF.

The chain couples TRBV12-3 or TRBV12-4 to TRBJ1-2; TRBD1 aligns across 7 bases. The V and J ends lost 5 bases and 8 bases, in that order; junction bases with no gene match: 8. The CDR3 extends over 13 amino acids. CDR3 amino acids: CASSPTGVPGYTF. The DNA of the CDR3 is TGTGCCAGCAGTCCTACAGGGGTGCCCGGCTACACCTTC.

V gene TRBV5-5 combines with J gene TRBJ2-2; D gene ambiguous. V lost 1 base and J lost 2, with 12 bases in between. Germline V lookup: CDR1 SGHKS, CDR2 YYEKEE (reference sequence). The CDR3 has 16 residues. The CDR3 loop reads CASSLQDGGNTGELFF. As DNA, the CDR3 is TGTGCCAGCAGCTTGCAGGACGGTGGCAACACCGGGGAGCTGTTTTTT.

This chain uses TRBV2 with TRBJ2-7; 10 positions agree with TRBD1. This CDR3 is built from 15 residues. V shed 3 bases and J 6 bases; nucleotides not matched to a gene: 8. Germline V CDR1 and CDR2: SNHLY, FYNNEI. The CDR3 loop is CASSEIGTGVGEQYF. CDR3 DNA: TGTGCCAGCAGTGAGATCGGGACAGGGGTCGGCGAGCAGTACTTC.

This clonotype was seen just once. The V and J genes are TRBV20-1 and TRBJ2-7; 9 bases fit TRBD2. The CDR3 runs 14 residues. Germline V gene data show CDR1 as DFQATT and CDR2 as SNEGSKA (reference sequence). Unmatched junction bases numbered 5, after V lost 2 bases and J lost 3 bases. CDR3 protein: CSARNSGGRYEQYF. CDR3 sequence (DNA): TGCAGTGCTAGAAATAGCGGGGGCCGCTACGAGCAGTACTTC.

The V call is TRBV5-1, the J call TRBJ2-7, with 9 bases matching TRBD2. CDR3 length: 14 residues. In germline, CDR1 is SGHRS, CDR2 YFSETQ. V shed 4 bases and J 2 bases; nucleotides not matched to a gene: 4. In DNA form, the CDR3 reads TGCGCCAGCAGCCCTAGCGGGGAACCCTACGAGCAGTACTTC. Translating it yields CASSPSGEPYEQYF.

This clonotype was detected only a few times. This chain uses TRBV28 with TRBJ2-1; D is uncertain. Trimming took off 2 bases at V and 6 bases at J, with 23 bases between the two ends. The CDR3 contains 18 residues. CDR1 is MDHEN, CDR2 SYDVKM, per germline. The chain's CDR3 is CASSLQPKGRLIGNEQFF. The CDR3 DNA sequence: TGTGCCAGCAGTTTACAACCTAAGGGAAGGTTAATTGGCAATGAGCAGTTCTTC.

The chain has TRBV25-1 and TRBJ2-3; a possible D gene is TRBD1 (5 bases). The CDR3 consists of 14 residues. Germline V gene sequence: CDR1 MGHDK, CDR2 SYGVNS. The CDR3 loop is CPTPGLGHTDTQYF. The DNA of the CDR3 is TGTCCCACGCCCGGGCTGGGGCACACAGATACGCAGTATTTT.

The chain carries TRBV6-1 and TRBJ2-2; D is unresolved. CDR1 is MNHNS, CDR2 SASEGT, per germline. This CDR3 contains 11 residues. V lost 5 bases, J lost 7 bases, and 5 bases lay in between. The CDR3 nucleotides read TGTGCCAGCAGTCAGAACGGGGAGCTGTTTTTT. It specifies CASSQNGELFF.

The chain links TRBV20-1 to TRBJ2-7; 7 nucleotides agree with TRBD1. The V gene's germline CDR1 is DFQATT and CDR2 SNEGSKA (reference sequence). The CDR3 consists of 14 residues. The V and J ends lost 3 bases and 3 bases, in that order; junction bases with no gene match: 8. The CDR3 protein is CSASSLRDSYEQYF. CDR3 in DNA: TGCAGTGCTAGTAGCCTCCGGGACAGCTACGAGCAGTACTTC.

The chain's CDR3 is CASSEVRLGGQYNEQFF. CDR3 sequence (DNA): TGTGCCAGCAGTGAAGTTAGACTGGGGGGGCAATACAATGAGCAGTTCTTC. The chain combines TRBV6-1 with TRBJ2-1; D possibly corresponds to TRBD2 (7 bases). V lost 1 base, J lost 4 bases, and 17 bases lay in between. CDR3 length: 17 residues. From germline, CDR1 is MNHNS and CDR2 SASEGT.

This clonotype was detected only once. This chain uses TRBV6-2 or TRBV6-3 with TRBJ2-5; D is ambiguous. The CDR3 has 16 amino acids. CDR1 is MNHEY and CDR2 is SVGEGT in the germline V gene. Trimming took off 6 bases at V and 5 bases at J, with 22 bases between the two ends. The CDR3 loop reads CASSSHSLDFGETQYF. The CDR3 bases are TGTGCCAGCAGCTCCCACTCCCTAGACTTCGGCGAGACCCAGTACTTC.

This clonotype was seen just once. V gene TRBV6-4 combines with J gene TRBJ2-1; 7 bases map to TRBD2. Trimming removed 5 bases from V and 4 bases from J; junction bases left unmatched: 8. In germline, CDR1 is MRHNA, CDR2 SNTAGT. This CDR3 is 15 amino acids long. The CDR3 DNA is TGTGCCAGCAGTAAGCGGGACGGGACTTACAATGAGCAGTTCTTC. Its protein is CASSKRDGTYNEQFF.